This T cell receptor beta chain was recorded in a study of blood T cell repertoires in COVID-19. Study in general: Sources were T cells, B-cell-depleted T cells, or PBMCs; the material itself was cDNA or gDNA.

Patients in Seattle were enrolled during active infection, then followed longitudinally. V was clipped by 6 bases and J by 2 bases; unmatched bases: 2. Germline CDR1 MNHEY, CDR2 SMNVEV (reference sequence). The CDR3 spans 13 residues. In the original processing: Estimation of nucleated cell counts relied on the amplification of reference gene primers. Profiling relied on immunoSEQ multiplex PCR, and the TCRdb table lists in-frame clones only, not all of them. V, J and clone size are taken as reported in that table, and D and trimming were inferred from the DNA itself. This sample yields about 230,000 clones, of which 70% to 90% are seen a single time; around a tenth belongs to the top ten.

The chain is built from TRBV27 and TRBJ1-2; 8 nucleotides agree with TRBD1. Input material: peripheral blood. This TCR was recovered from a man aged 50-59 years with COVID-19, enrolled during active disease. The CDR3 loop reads CASRRQGNYGYTF. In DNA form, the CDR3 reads TGTGCCAGCAGACGACAGGGGAACTATGGCTACACCTTC.